The clone carrying this TCR beta chain was counted only a few times. This record comes from a study of human T cells and chemical hapten exposure. Time point denoted: pre-sensitization, week 0. The treatment was: therapeutic diphenylcyclopropenone sensitization with weekly scalp DPC. V gave up 4 bases and J gave up 8 bases, with 15 bases separating them. In germline, CDR1 is MNHEY, CDR2 SVGEGT. The CDR3 is 14 residues long. In TCRdb, the RACE reads were re-called with MiXCR into one record per CDR3 protein. The sample lists about 180,000 distinct CDR3 sequences, approximately 31% seen once, with under 3% in the top ten.

The TCR sequence derives from a woman aged 25-40 years with alopecia areata. Some clones in this sample may be carry-over from other donors' samples. The material sequenced was whole blood, taken in connection with sensitization to the hapten diphenylcyclopropenone (DPC). This chain connects TRBV6-2 or TRBV6-3 to TRBJ2-1; D is unclear. The chain's CDR3 is CASSLGGSIHEQFF. CDR3 in DNA: TGTGCCAGCAGTTTGGGCGGCAGTATCCATGAGCAGTTCTTC.